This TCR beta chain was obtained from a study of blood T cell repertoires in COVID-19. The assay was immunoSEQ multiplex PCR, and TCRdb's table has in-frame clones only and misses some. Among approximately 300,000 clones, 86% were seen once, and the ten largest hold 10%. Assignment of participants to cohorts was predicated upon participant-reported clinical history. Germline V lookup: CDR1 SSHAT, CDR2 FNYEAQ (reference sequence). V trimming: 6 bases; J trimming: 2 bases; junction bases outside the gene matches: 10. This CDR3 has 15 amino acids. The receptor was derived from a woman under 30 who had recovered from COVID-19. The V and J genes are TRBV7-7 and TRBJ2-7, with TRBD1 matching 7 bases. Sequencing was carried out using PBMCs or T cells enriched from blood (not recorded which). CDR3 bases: TGTGCCAGCAGGAATTCCGGGACAGTCGCCTACGAGCAGTACTTC. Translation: CASRNSGTVAYEQYF.